This T cell receptor beta chain is drawn from a study of shared clonotypes between healthy human individuals. As regards this clone: What it binds is not known.

There are 14 residues in the CDR3. The V end was cut by 0 bases, the J end by 1 base, with 7 bases between. The germline CDR1 and CDR2 sequences are SGDLS and YYNGEE. Positively selected for CCR7, the CD45RO-negative cells used as naive CD8 cells excluded terminally differentiated effector memory CD45RA+ cells. For every subset, genomic DNA was evenly distributed across several immunoSEQ plates. Sorted-subset replicate PCR reactions contained roughly 200 ng DNA, corresponding to tens of thousands of T cell genomes. Method: immunoSEQ multiplex PCR; TCRdb's copy keeps in-frame clones and lacks some. Among millions of clones, about 95% were seen once, and the ten largest hold 1.1%. General study results and limits: The four-donor shared clonotypes exceeded non-shared clonotypes in generation probability, with non-shared ones scoring lower. Memory subsets generally showed smaller estimated richness than naive subsets did.

This TCR came from a man aged 18 to 35 in good health. The chain is built from TRBV9 and TRBJ1-2; D gene unclear. What was sequenced was naive CD8+ T cells sorted from blood. CDR3 coding DNA: TGTGCCAGCAGCGTAGAGGACGGTAACTATGGCTACACCTTC. Its translation is CASSVEDGNYGYTF.